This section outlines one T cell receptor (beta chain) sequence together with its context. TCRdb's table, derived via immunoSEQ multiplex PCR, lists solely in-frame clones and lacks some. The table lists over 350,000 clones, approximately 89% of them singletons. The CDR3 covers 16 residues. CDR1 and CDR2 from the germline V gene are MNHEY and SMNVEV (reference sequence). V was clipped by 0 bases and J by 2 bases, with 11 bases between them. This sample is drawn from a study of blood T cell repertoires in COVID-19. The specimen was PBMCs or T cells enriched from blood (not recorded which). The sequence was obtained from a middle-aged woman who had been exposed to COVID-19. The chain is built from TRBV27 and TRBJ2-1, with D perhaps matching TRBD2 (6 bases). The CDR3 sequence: CASSLSSGETYNEQFF. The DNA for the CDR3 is TGTGCCAGCAGTTTATCTTCGGGGGAGACCTACAATGAGCAGTTCTTC.